The TCR beta chain described here comes from a study of cytomegalovirus exposure and HLA in healthy donors. Study-level findings and limits: Later analysis identified several of the most significant clusters that appeared linked to common viral pathogens.

Germline CDR1 reads MNHNY; CDR2 reads SVGAGI (reference sequence). V lost 5 bases and J lost 8, with 7 bases in between. This CDR3 contains 11 residues. PCR was performed using 60 Vbeta and 13 Jbeta primers. The table came from immunoSEQ multiplex PCR; TCRdb's copy has only in-frame clones and leaves some out. The table has about 140,000 clones, about 82% seen once. This clone was seen ten or more times. The target antigen is unknown. Specimen: PBMCs. This chain links TRBV6-6 with TRBJ1-5; D gene unclear. This TCR came from a man in his thirties or forties in good health and CMV-seronegative. CDR3 coding DNA: TGTGCCAGCAGTCTGTCGGAGCCCCAGCATTTT. Translation: CASSLSEPQHF.